This TCR beta chain comes out of a study of cytomegalovirus exposure and HLA in healthy donors. Separation from the roughly 600-subject first cohort characterized the roughly 120-subject validation cohort, to which the donors belonged. This clone came up once. Its antigen is undetermined. The germline gives CDR1 LGHNA, CDR2 YNFKEQ. The V gene end was trimmed by 4 bases and the J gene end by 2 bases; junction bases not matched to a gene: 5. The CDR3 loop spans 16 amino acids. Using immunoSEQ multiplex PCR, the repertoire was profiled, and TCRdb retains in-frame clones only, with some absent. There are about 200,000 clones in the sample; 87% occur only once, and 1.5% to 2.5% lies in the top ten. Study-level points and caveats: Most sequenced TCRs were rare (though some public TCRs occurred in many donors). The authors listed 150 or so TCR beta chains as cytomegalovirus-associated. A few CMV-associated chains were confirmed in vitro to be specific for CMV antigens.

Sequenced material: PBMCs. The TCR originated in a young woman in good health and CMV-seropositive. The chain joins TRBV4-2 to TRBJ2-3; TRBD2 aligns across 11 bases. CDR3 amino acids: CASSPPGLAVTDTQYF. In DNA, the CDR3 is TGTGCCAGCAGCCCACCGGGACTAGCGGTCACAGATACGCAGTATTTT.